The 22 T cell receptor beta chains in this list originate from one sample, sequenced in a study of blood T cells in healthy people across ages. Using a J-beta primer mix together with a sample-barcoded 5' primer, a second PCR was run for 7 to 11 cycles. TCRdb redid the calling of the 5' RACE reads with MiXCR, one entry per CDR3 protein. The sample lists around 800,000 distinct CDR3 sequences, roughly 53% occurring once. Sequenced sample: blood. The receptor source for this set is a man aged 80 or over in good health.

This clonotype was observed a single time. The chain recombines TRBV3-1 with TRBJ2-5; 8 positions match TRBD2. V trimming: 4 bases; J trimming: 5 bases; junction bases outside the gene matches: 9. The CDR3 is 15 amino acids. Germline lookup yields CDR1 LGHDT and CDR2 YNNKEL (reference sequence). Here the CDR3 reads CASSPTGTRSETQYF. The CDR3 nucleotides are TGTGCCAGCAGCCCTACCGGGACTAGGAGTGAGACCCAGTACTTC.

The genes are TRBV7-2 and TRBJ2-5, with 12 bases identical to TRBD2. This CDR3 spans 18 amino acids. Trimming removed 1 base from V and 2 bases from J; junction bases left unmatched: 8. Germline assignment: CDR1 SGHTA and CDR2 FQGNSA. The CDR3, as DNA: TGTGCCAGCAGCTTAGTGGGACTAGCGGGTGGGAGGCAAGAGACCCAGTACTTC. Protein: CASSLVGLAGGRQETQYF.

This clonotype came up once. The V gene is TRBV28, the J gene TRBJ2-5; TRBD2 matches 12 bases. The last part of the DNA fits TRBJ2-7 better; the J call may be wrong. Germline values: CDR1 MDHEN, CDR2 SYDVKM. The CDR3 has 17 amino acids. The CDR3 region has the DNA TGTGCCAGCAGTGACGCCCGCGGGACTAGCGGGTTGTACGAGCAGTACTTC. This codes for CASSDARGTSGLYEQYF.

The chain recombines TRBV24-1 with TRBJ2-7; D uncertain. Germline lookup yields CDR1 KGHDR and CDR2 SFDVKD. Between the trimmed V and J ends, which lost 6 bases and 0 bases, there was a span of 8 bases. The CDR3 sequence is 13 residues long. The CDR3 DNA reads TGTGCCACCAGTCGTGGATCCTCCTACGAGCAGTACTTC. It codes for CATSRGSSYEQYF.

This clonotype was counted between two and nine times. The J gene is TRBJ2-1, the V gene TRBV20-1; a weak D match, TRBD2 (5 bases). CDR3 length equals 14 residues. Germline CDR1 DFQATT, CDR2 SNEGSKA (reference sequence). V gave up 0 bases and J gave up 3 bases, with 9 bases separating them. The DNA for the CDR3 is TGCAGTGCTAGAGATCTACTAGACTACAATGAGCAGTTCTTC. Residues: CSARDLLDYNEQFF.

This chain joins TRBV11-2 and TRBJ1-6; 8 bases map to TRBD1. The trim removed 5 bases at V and 8 bases at J, leaving 5 bases unmatched. The CDR3 runs 14 residues. Germline lookup yields CDR1 SGHAT and CDR2 FQNNGV. The CDR3 loop is CASSRQGNYSPLHF. CDR3 in DNA: TGTGCCAGCAGCCGACAGGGGAACTATTCACCCCTCCACTTT. Full variable domain (missing parts from reference TRBV11-2 and TRBJ1-6): EAGVAQSPRYKIIEKRQSVAFWCNPISGHATLYWYQQILGQGPKLLIQFQNNGVVDDSQLPKDRFSAERLKGVDSTLKIQPAKLEDSAVYLCASSRQGNYSPLHFGNGTRLTVT.

This clonotype was detected a few times. The J gene is TRBJ1-2, the V gene TRBV7-3; possibly TRBD1 for D (5 bases). Between the trimmed V and J ends, which lost 5 bases and 7 bases, there was a span of 23 bases. CDR3 size: 16 residues. Looked up from germline, CDR1 is SGHTA and CDR2 is FQGTGA. The CDR3 loop is CASSPSGGNIIGGYTF. In DNA, the CDR3 is TGTGCCAGCAGCCCCAGTGGGGGTAATATTATCGGTGGCTACACCTTC.

The chain employs TRBV20-1 and TRBJ2-2, with D perhaps matching TRBD1 (5 bases). The CDR3 is made up of 14 amino acids. Germline V gene lookup returns CDR1 DFQATT and CDR2 SNEGSKA (reference sequence). Trimming pared 6 bases from V and 5 bases from J, leaving 16 bases between. CDR3 loop: CSARSRVWTGELFF. CDR3 sequence (DNA): TGCAGTGCGAGAAGCAGGGTGTGGACCGGGGAGCTGTTTTTT.

The chain has TRBV9 and TRBJ2-1; 8 bases match TRBD2. Germline CDR1 reads SGDLS; CDR2 reads YYNGEE. V was pared by 0 bases and J by 3 bases, with 2 bases of the junction left unmatched. CDR3 size: 15 residues. The CDR3 reads CASSVAAGDYNEQFF. In DNA form, the CDR3 reads TGTGCCAGCAGCGTAGCAGCGGGGGACTACAATGAGCAGTTCTTC.

CDR3 sequence (DNA): TGTGCCAGCAGTTTTACCCGCCGGCGGGGGACAGAGACCCAGTACTTC. Protein product: CASSFTRRRGTETQYF. The chain employs TRBV28 and TRBJ2-5; 7 nucleotides agree with TRBD2. Germline CDR1 and CDR2: MDHEN and SYDVKM. This CDR3 has 16 amino acids. Trimming cost V 3 bases and J 4 bases; bases outside gene matches: 11.

This sequence joins TRBV6-6 and TRBJ1-1, with D perhaps TRBD1 (5 bases). The ends were cut back, 0 bases at V and 4 bases at J, with 12 bases in the middle. This CDR3 contains 15 residues. Per the germline V gene, CDR1 is MNHNY and CDR2 is SVGAGI (reference sequence). The CDR3 sequence: CASSYSTGGGTEAFF. CDR3 coding DNA: TGTGCCAGCAGTTACTCGACCGGGGGGGGCACTGAAGCTTTCTTT.

V usage is TRBV5-1 and J usage is TRBJ2-2, with D tentatively TRBD1 (6 bases). Germline CDR1 reads SGHRS; CDR2 reads YFSETQ. Trimming shortened V by 4 bases and J by 7 bases, and 14 bases separated the two germline ends. The CDR3 sequence is 14 residues long. The CDR3 sequence is CASSVEGGSGELFF. CDR3 nucleotides: TGCGCCAGCAGCGTGGAAGGGGGAAGCGGGGAGCTGTTTTTT.

This clonotype turned up a few times. The chain joins TRBV15 to TRBJ2-5, with TRBD1 matching over 9 bases. The CDR3 spans 14 residues. From germline, CDR1 is LNHNV and CDR2 YYDKDF (reference sequence). V lost 7 bases to trimming and J lost 5 bases; unmatched junction nucleotides: 8. The CDR3 bases are TGTGCCACCAAACCGACAGGGGGGCAGGAGACCCAGTACTTC. Translation gives CATKPTGGQETQYF.

This clonotype was detected only a few times. V and J are TRBV7-8 and TRBJ2-5, with TRBD2 as a possible D gene (5 bases). Trimming left V 5 bases short and J 0 bases short, with 16 bases between. CDR3 length: 16 residues. The germline CDR1 and CDR2 sequences are SGHVS and FQNEAQ. The CDR3, as DNA: TGTGCCAGCAGCCGGTCTGCCAGCGGAAACCAAGAGACCCAGTACTTC. It is translated as CASSRSASGNQETQYF. The full variable domain, with the rest looked up from reference TRBV7-8 and TRBJ2-5, is GAGVSQSPRYKVAKRGQDVALRCDPISGHVSLFWYQQALGQGPEFLTYFQNEAQLDKSGLPSDRFFAERPEGSVSTLKIQRTQQEDSAVYLCASSRSASGNQETQYFGPGTRLLVL.

This clonotype was observed once. A much larger clone differs from this one at a single base, so this may be a read error. V is TRBV11-2 and J is TRBJ1-2; 9 bases are shared with TRBD1. V dropped 3 bases and J dropped 4; count of bases not matched to a gene: 6. Germline values: CDR1 SGHAT, CDR2 FQNNGV. There are 15 residues in the CDR3. DNA of the CDR3: TGTGCCAGCAGCTTTGCCGGGACAGGGACCTATGGCTACACCTTC. Translation gives CASSFAGTGTYGYTF. Filled out from reference TRBV11-2 and TRBJ1-2, the complete variable domain reads EAGVAQSPRYKIIEKRQSVAFWCNPISGHATLYWYQQILGQGPKLLIQFQNNGVVDDSQLPKDRFSAERLKGVDSTLKIQPAKLEDSAVYLCASSFAGTGTYGYTFGSGTRLTVV.

In its sample, this clonotype was seen a few times. The CDR3 DNA is TGTGCCAGCAGCTTAGCCGCCGGTCAGCCCCAGCATTTT. This encodes CASSLAAGQPQHF. The chain carries TRBV7-2 and TRBJ1-5, with D unresolved. Germline CDR1 reads SGHTA; CDR2 reads FQGNSA. The V and J ends lost 0 bases and 6 bases respectively, with 6 bases between them. This CDR3 spans 13 amino acids.

This rearrangement joins TRBV7-9 to TRBJ2-3; no clear D. The CDR3 has 15 residues. The germline V gene encodes CDR1 SEHNR and CDR2 FQNEAQ (reference sequence). V lost 3 bases and J lost 1, with 11 bases in between. The DNA for the CDR3 is TGTGCCAGCAGCTTGGGCAACAGTGGCACAGATACGCAGTATTTT. This gives the protein CASSLGNSGTDTQYF.

This chain's CDR3 is CSARDGTAYEQYF. The CDR3 DNA reads TGCAGTGCTAGAGACGGTACGGCCTACGAGCAGTACTTC. The gene calls are TRBV20-1 and TRBJ2-5; no definite D call. The J call could be wrong; TRBJ2-7 is a better fit for the DNA end. The CDR3 has 13 residues. Germline V lookup: CDR1 DFQATT, CDR2 SNEGSKA (reference sequence).

This clonotype was recorded a few times. V usage is TRBV6-6 and J usage is TRBJ1-6; 10 bases align to TRBD1. Germline V gene lookup returns CDR1 MNHNY and CDR2 SVGAGI (reference sequence). V shed 6 bases and J 6 bases; nucleotides not matched to a gene: 2. The CDR3 covers 14 residues. The CDR3 DNA sequence: TGTGCCAGCAGGGGACAGGGGAGTAATTCACCCCTCCACTTT. Translation gives CASRGQGSNSPLHF.

This clonotype appeared a single time. Germline is not matched at one junction end, which may reflect a read error. This chain joins TRBV25-1 and TRBJ2-7; the D is unclear. This CDR3 has 12 amino acids. Germline CDR1 MGHDK, CDR2 SYGVNS. The CDR3 loop is CASSEPNYEQYF. The CDR3 DNA is TGTGCCAGCAGTGAACCGAACTACGAACAGTACTTC.

V usage is TRBV20-1 and J usage is TRBJ2-1; TRBD2 matches 13 bases. The J segment lost 2 bases and the V segment lost 0 bases, leaving 19 bases of the junction unmatched. Germline loops: CDR1 DFQATT, CDR2 SNEGSKA (reference sequence). The CDR3 has 22 residues. CDR3: CSARDGAPGLAGWGRTYNEQFF. CDR3 bases: TGCAGTGCTAGAGATGGGGCCCCGGGACTAGCGGGATGGGGCCGAACCTACAATGAGCAGTTCTTC.

The chain has TRBV7-9 and TRBJ2-1; no reliable D call. The length of the CDR3 is 16 residues. The V and J ends lost 2 bases and 8 bases respectively, with 19 bases between them. The germline V gene encodes CDR1 SEHNR and CDR2 FQNEAQ (reference sequence). CDR3 bases: TGTGCCAGCAGCTTAACTCTGGCTACCCCCTTGGATGAGCAGTTCTTC. Its protein product is CASSLTLATPLDEQFF.